This T cell receptor beta chain originates from a study of Ad26.COV2.S vaccination and SARS-CoV-2 variants. The study, taken as a whole, reports: People who got the vaccine or the placebo had similar non-spike TCR breadth. After vaccination, substantial breadth of spike-specific CD8+ and CD4+ responses was reported. Estimates derived from TCR breadth and depth analyses may have underestimated total T cell responses.

As regards this clone: Its antigen is not identified.

Profiled with immunoSEQ multiplex PCR; TCRdb holds only in-frame clones, not every one. The repertoire has over 110,000 clones, roughly 90% of them found once; the top ten carry around 5.1%. The sequence was collected from a human donor who had recovered from COVID-19. Sample: peripheral blood, taken after recovery from COVID-19.

The CDR3, as DNA: TGTGCCAGCAGCGCCGGACCGGGACAGGGGGCCACTGAAGCTTTCTTT. Its translation is CASSAGPGQGATEAFF. The chain joins TRBV9 to TRBJ1-1, with 12 bases fitting TRBD1. The J segment lost 4 bases and the V segment lost 3 bases, leaving 7 bases of the junction unmatched. The germline gives CDR1 SGDLS, CDR2 YYNGEE. This CDR3 is 16 amino acids long.